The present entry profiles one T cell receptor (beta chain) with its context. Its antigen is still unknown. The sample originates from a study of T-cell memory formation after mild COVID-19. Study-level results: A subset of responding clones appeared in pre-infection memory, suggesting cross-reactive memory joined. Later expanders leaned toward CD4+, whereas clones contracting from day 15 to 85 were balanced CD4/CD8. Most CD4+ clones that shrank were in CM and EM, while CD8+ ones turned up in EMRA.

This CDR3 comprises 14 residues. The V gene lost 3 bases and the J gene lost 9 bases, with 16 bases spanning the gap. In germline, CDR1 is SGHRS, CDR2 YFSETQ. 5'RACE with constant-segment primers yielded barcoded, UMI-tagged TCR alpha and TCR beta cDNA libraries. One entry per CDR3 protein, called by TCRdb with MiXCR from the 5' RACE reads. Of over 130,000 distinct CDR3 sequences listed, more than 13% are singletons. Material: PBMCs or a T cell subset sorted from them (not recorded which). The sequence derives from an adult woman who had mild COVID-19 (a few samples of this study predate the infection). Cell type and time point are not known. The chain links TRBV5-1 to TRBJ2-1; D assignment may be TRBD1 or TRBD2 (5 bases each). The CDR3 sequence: CASSWYGAESEQFF. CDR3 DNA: TGCGCCAGCAGCTGGTACGGGGCGGAGAGTGAGCAGTTCTTC.